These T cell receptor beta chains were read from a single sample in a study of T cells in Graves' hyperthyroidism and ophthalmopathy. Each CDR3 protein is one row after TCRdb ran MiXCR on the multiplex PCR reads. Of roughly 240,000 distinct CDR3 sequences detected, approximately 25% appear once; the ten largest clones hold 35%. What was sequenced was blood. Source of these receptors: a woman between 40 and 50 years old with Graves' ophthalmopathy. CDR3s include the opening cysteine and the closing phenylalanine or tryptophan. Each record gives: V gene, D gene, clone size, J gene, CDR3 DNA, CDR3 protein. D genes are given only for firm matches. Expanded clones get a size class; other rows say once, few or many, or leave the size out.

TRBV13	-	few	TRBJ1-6	TGTGCCAGCAGCCGTAGTCAGGGGTCTAATTCACCCCTCCACTTT	CASSRSQGSNSPLHF
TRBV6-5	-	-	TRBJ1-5	TGTGCCAGCAGTTTCCGGGACTATGCCGATAGCAATCAGCCCCAGCATTTT	CASSFRDYADSNQPQHF
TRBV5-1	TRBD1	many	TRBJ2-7	TGCGCCAGCAGCTTGGTTACAGGGGGGAACGAGCAGTACTTC	CASSLVTGGNEQYF
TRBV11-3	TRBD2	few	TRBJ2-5	TGTGCCAGCAGCTTAGTACTAGCGTCAGAGACCCAGTACTTC	CASSLVLASETQYF
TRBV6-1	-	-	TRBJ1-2	TGTGCCAGCAGTCCCGGACCGAGCCTGGGTGGCTACACCTTC	CASSPGPSLGGYTF
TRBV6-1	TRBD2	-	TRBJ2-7	TGTGCCAGCAGGCTAGCGGGGGGCTCCTACGAGCAGTACTTC	CASRLAGGSYEQYF
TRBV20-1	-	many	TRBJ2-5	TGCAGTGCTACCCCACGAAGGGGGAGGCAAGAGACCCAGTACTTC	CSATPRRGRQETQYF
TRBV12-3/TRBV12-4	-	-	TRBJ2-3	TGTGCCAGCAATTCAGCTAGCACAGATACGCAGTATTTT	CASNSASTDTQYF
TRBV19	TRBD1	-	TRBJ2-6	TGTGCCAGTAGTACAGGGACAGGGGGCGTTTCTGGGGCCAACGTCCTGACTTTC	CASSTGTGGVSGANVLTF
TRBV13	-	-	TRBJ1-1	TGTGCCAGCAGCTTAGGGCAATCCGCTGAAGCTTTCTTT	CASSLGQSAEAFF
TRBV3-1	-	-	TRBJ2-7	TGTGCCAGCAGCCAAGACACAGGGACCTACGAGCAGTACTTC	CASSQDTGTYEQYF
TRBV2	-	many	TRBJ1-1	TGTGCCAGCAGCGAAGGTTTCAATGAAGCTTTCTTT	CASSEGFNEAFF
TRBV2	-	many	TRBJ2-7	TGTGCCAGCAGCGCAAGTTTAGGGGGCGGGAGGACCTACGAGCAGTACTTC	CASSASLGGGRTYEQYF
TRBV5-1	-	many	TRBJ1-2	TGCGCCAGCAGCCCCCAGGGTAGCCATGGCTACACCTTC	CASSPQGSHGYTF
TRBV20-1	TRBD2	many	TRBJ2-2	TGCAGTGCTCAGACTAGCGGGAGAGGAACCGGGGAGCTGTTTTTT	CSAQTSGRGTGELFF
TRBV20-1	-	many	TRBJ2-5	TGCAGTGCTAGAGGTCGACAGAGATTCCAAGAGACCCAGTACTTC	CSARGRQRFQETQYF
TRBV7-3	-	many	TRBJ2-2	TGTGCCAGCAGCTTAGAGGGGGGAGGGATTTTAGGGGAGCTGTTTTTT	CASSLEGGGILGELFF
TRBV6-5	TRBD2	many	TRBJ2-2	TGTGCCAGCAGTTACAGGACTAGCGGGACCGGGGAGCTGTTTTTT	CASSYRTSGTGELFF
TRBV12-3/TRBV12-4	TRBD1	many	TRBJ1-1	TGTGCCAGCAGAGGGACAGTGAACACTGAAGCTTTCTTT	CASRGTVNTEAFF
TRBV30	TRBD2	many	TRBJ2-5	TGTGCCTGGAGTGTACAGCGGGAGAACCAGTACTTC	CAWSVQRENQYF
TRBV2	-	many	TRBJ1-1	TGTGCCAGCAGTGAATGGTCGAACACTGAAGCTTTCTTT	CASSEWSNTEAFF
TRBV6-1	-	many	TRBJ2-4	TGTGCCAGCAGTGAGGGTTTAGCCAAAAACATTCAGTACTTC	CASSEGLAKNIQYF
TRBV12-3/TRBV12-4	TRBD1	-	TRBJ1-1	TGTGCCAGCAGTTTGTTACAGGGGAGTGAAGCTTTCTTT	CASSLLQGSEAFF
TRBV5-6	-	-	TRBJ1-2	TGTGCCAGCAGCTCCAGGCCGGAGGGATGCTTC	CASSSRPEGCF
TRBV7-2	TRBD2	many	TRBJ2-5	TGTGCCAGCAGCTCCATGGGGGGAGGGAAAGAGACCCAGTACTTC	CASSSMGGGKETQYF
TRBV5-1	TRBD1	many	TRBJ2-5	TGCGCCAGCAGCTTCGGGACAGGGGAAGAGACCCAGTACTTC	CASSFGTGEETQYF
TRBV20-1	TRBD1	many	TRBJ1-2	TGCAGTGCTAGCGGGACAGGGTCTCGTGGCTACACCTTC	CSASGTGSRGYTF
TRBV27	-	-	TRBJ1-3	TGTGCCAGCAGTTTACGAGGGTACGGAAACACCATATATTTT	CASSLRGYGNTIYF
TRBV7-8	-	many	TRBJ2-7	TGTGCTAGTCAACCCCCGGCCGGGGTCGGCGAGCAGTACTTC	CASQPPAGVGEQYF
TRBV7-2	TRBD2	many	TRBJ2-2	TGTGCCAGCAGCTTAGCGGGAGGGCGGAGGGAGCTGTTTTTT	CASSLAGGRRELFF
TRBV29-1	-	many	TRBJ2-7	TGCAGCGTTGCCCACGTGTCCTACGAGCAGTACTTC	CSVAHVSYEQYF
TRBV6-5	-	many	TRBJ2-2	TGTGCCAGCATTAGAACACCGAACACCGGGGAGCTGTTTTTT	CASIRTPNTGELFF
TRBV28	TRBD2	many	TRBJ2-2	TGTGCCAGCAGACTAGCGGGAGGGCCAAACACCGGGGAGCTGTTTTTT	CASRLAGGPNTGELFF